The 23 T cell receptor beta chains below were found in one sample sequenced in a study of post-analysis software for immune sequencing data (dated by TCRdb to about 2015). Study-wide findings and limitations: Several TRBV segments, including TRBV5-6, TRBV5-1 and TRBV20-1, were significantly more frequent in patients than controls.

The receptor library was made with PCR. Instrument used: Illumina HiSeq 2500. To reduce PCR and sequencing biases, unique molecular identifiers were built into the TCR beta cDNA libraries. The public reads were reanalyzed by TCRdb: fastp trimming at Q25, MiXCR alignment, in-frame beta chains only. Each CDR3 protein appears once, grouped with its most common genes and DNA. In all, the sample holds 450,000 to 700,000 distinct CDR3 sequences, and about 44% of those were seen once. The ten biggest clones cover under 2% of the sample. These receptors are not linked to any known antigen. Material: blood. The receptors derive from a girl aged 10 to 17 with multiple sclerosis.

This clonotype came up a few times. The chain joins TRBV11-2 to TRBJ1-2; D may be TRBD1 (5 bases). V was clipped by 3 bases and J by 5 bases, with 13 bases between them. Per the germline V gene, CDR1 is SGHAT and CDR2 is FQNNGV. The CDR3 runs 14 residues. CDR3 bases: TGTGCCAGCAGCTTCGCTCGGCAGGGTTATGGCTACACCTTC. This encodes CASSFARQGYGYTF.

The V and J genes are TRBV20-1 and TRBJ2-1; TRBD1 or TRBD2 may be the D gene (5 bases each). CDR1 DFQATT and CDR2 SNEGSKA come from the germline V gene (reference sequence). The CDR3 sequence is 12 residues long. Trimming stripped 3 bases from V and 9 bases from J, with 12 bases between. The CDR3 here is CSASRIGGEQFF. The CDR3 DNA reads TGCAGTGCTAGCCGAATTGGGGGTGAGCAGTTCTTC.

The chain links TRBV18 to TRBJ1-2; a weak D match, TRBD1 (5 bases). Germline V lookup: CDR1 KGHSH, CDR2 LQKENI. The length of the CDR3 is 16 residues. The V end was cut by 3 bases, the J end by 7 bases, with 21 bases between. DNA for the CDR3: TGTGCCAGCTCACCTTGTGTTGGCGCAGGGCCTTGTGGCTACACCTTC. Its protein product is CASSPCVGAGPCGYTF. Full variable domain (missing parts from reference TRBV18 and TRBJ1-2): NAGVMQNPRHLVRRRGQEARLRCSPMKGHSHVYWYRQLPEEGLKFMVYLQKENIIDESGMPKERFSAEFPKEGPSILRIQQVVRGDSAAYFCASSPCVGAGPCGYTFGSGTRLTVV.

This clonotype was counted a few times. The chain links TRBV12-3 or TRBV12-4 to TRBJ2-7; 9 nucleotides align to TRBD1. The CDR3 contains 14 residues. Trimming removed 6 bases from V and 0 bases from J; junction bases left unmatched: 3. The CDR3 region has the DNA TGTGCCAGCAGAGGGACAGGGTTCTCCTACGAGCAGTACTTC. Encoded protein: CASRGTGFSYEQYF.

CDR3 DNA sequence: TGTGCCAGCAGCTCGGCCGCCCTTGCCAATGAAAAACTGTTTTTT. This sequence encodes CASSSAALANEKLFF. The rearrangement links TRBV7-2 to TRBJ1-4; D not resolved. Germline assignment: CDR1 SGHTA and CDR2 FQGNSA. This CDR3 spans 15 amino acids. Trimming shortened V by 4 bases and J by 5 bases, and 14 bases separated the two germline ends.

This clonotype occurred a few times. J is TRBJ2-3 and V is TRBV27; D unresolved. The germline CDR1 and CDR2 sequences are MNHEY and SMNVEV (reference sequence). There are 15 residues in the CDR3. The V and J ends lost 2 bases and 4 bases respectively, with 13 bases between them. For the CDR3, the DNA is TGTGCCAGCAGTTTAGCCCCCGCGGTCGCAGATACGCAGTATTTT. Translating gives CASSLAPAVADTQYF.

The chain combines TRBV28 with TRBJ2-1, with D uncertain. The tail of the sequence fits TRBJ2-7 better, so the J call may be wrong. The V gene's germline CDR1 is MDHEN and CDR2 SYDVKM. The CDR3 totals 15 residues. DNA of the CDR3: TGTGCCAGCAGTTTATTAACATGGACCTACAATGAGCAGTACTTC. It specifies CASSLLTWTYNEQYF.

This chain joins TRBV5-1 and TRBJ2-6; 9 bases match TRBD1. After removal of 4 bases from V and 0 bases from J, the junction contained 8 bases not matched to a gene. Germline values: CDR1 SGHRS, CDR2 YFSETQ. This CDR3 spans 18 amino acids. CDR3 nucleotides: TGCGCCAGCAGCGGCGGGACAGGGCCACGCTCTGGGGCCAACGTCCTGACTTTC. Protein sequence: CASSGGTGPRSGANVLTF.

J is TRBJ2-5 and V is TRBV28; TRBD2 matches at 7 bases. CDR1 and CDR2 (germline): MDHEN, SYDVKM. The junction had 9 bases not matched to a gene; V was cut back by 2 bases and J by 3 bases. The CDR3 length is 16 residues. This CDR3 reads CASSLGPLAGEETQYF. CDR3 bases: TGTGCCAGCAGTTTAGGGCCCCTGGCGGGAGAAGAGACCCAGTACTTC.

The V call is TRBV10-3, the J call TRBJ2-7, with 10 bases lining up with TRBD1. The junction had 6 bases not matched to a gene; V was cut back by 4 bases and J by 6 bases. The CDR3 is 14 amino acids. The V gene's germline CDR1 is ENHRY and CDR2 SYGVKD. The CDR3 region has the DNA TGTGCCATCAGTGGGGACAGGGGAGCCTGCGAGCAGTACTTC. Protein product: CAISGDRGACEQYF.

The V call is TRBV27, the J call TRBJ1-2, with unresolved D. The CDR3 is 14 residues long. V shed 2 bases and J shed 4 bases, with 11 bases lying between them. Germline V gene lookup returns CDR1 MNHEY and CDR2 SMNVEV (reference sequence). Here the CDR3 DNA reads TGTGCCAGCAGTTTAAGACCGACGCTCTATGGCTACACCTTC. This gives the protein CASSLRPTLYGYTF.

As regards this clonotype: Sequence at one end of the junction differs from germline and may be a read error. This rearrangement joins TRBV7-9 to TRBJ1-4, with D tentatively TRBD1 (6 bases). CDR3 length equals 17 residues. Germline V gives CDR1 SEHNR, CDR2 FQNEAQ (reference sequence). CDR3 protein: CSSSSTYRGQTNEKLFF. The CDR3 nucleotides are TGTTCCAGCAGCTCTACATACCGAGGACAGACTAATGAAAAACTGTTTTTT.

The V call is TRBV11-1, the J call TRBJ2-1; 10 nucleotides align to TRBD2. This CDR3 has 16 amino acids. CDR1 and CDR2 from the germline V gene are SGHAT and FQDESV (reference sequence). With 6 bases clipped from V and 0 bases from J, the junction kept 5 bases outside the gene matches. CDR3 sequence (DNA): TGTGCCAGCAGTGACCTAGCGGGGGACTCCTACAATGAGCAGTTCTTC. Its protein product is CASSDLAGDSYNEQFF.

A note on this clonotype: One end of the junction varies from germline; a read error may be responsible. V is TRBV7-8 and J is TRBJ2-3; D may be TRBD2 (6 bases). CDR1 and CDR2 (germline): SGHVS, FQNEAQ. This CDR3 has 14 amino acids. In DNA form, the CDR3 reads TGTGCCAGCAGCTCCCGGGGGTTCCCAGATGCGCAGTATTTT. This gives the protein CASSSRGFPDAQYF. The full variable domain, rest sourced from reference TRBV7-8 and TRBJ2-3, is GAGVSQSPRYKVAKRGQDVALRCDPISGHVSLFWYQQALGQGPEFLTYFQNEAQLDKSGLPSDRFFAERPEGSVSTLKIQRTQQEDSAVYLCASSSRGFPDAQYFGPGTRLTVL.

This clonotype was observed a few times. The rearrangement joins TRBV10-3 to TRBJ1-2; TRBD1 aligns across 8 bases. Germline trimming cut 4 bases from V and 8 bases from J; bases unmatched to any gene: 6. The CDR3 totals 13 residues. The germline V gene encodes CDR1 ENHRY and CDR2 SYGVKD. The DNA for the CDR3 is TGTGCCATCAGTGCCTCGACAGGGGACGGCTACACCTTC. Translation: CAISASTGDGYTF.

Written as DNA, the CDR3 is TGCGCCAGCAGCCAAGGGCGACAGGTCTACACAGATACGCAGTATTTT. Residues: CASSQGRQVYTDTQYF. The chain carries TRBV4-1 and TRBJ2-3, with D possibly matching TRBD1 (6 bases). Trimming removed 1 base from V and 2 bases from J, with 13 bases in between. The CDR3 has 16 residues. Germline values: CDR1 MGHRA, CDR2 YSYEKL.

The chain links TRBV12-3 or TRBV12-4 to TRBJ1-1; unclear D gene. The CDR3 runs to 14 residues. Trimming stripped 4 bases from V and 1 base from J, with 10 bases between. CDR3: CASSSSSSNTEAFF. For the CDR3, the DNA is TGTGCCAGCAGTTCCTCCTCGTCGAACACTGAAGCTTTCTTT.

This clonotype showed up just a few times. This chain uses TRBV15 with TRBJ2-7; 8 bases match TRBD2. Near its end, the DNA agrees better with TRBJ2-5, so the J call may be wrong. Germline lookup yields CDR1 LNHNV and CDR2 YYDKDF (reference sequence). CDR3 size: 16 residues. The CDR3 loop is CATSRGPGLGLETQYF. DNA for the CDR3: TGTGCCACCAGCAGAGGTCCGGGACTAGGATTGGAGACCCAGTACTTC.

The V call is TRBV9, the J call TRBJ2-1; 9 positions agree with TRBD1. The CDR3 is 17 amino acids. Germline values: CDR1 SGDLS, CDR2 YYNGEE. The V and J ends lost 1 base and 7 bases, in that order; junction bases with no gene match: 12. CDR3: CASSVHSPTGQGNEQFF. CDR3 DNA sequence: TGTGCCAGCAGCGTACATAGCCCGACGGGACAGGGTAATGAGCAGTTCTTC.

This clonotype was seen once. The chain recombines TRBV3-1 with TRBJ2-1; TRBD2 is a possible D gene (7 bases). The ends were cut back, 1 base at V and 0 bases at J, with 13 bases in the middle. This CDR3 is 17 amino acids long. Germline CDR1 LGHDT, CDR2 YNNKEL (reference sequence). The CDR3 spells CASSQGGRGSSYNEQFF. In DNA, the CDR3 is TGTGCCAGCAGCCAAGGGGGGAGGGGGAGCTCCTACAATGAGCAGTTCTTC.

The V call is TRBV12-3 or TRBV12-4, the J call TRBJ1-2; 7 nucleotides align to TRBD1. The CDR3 is made up of 15 amino acids. V gave up 5 bases and J gave up 4 bases; unmatched junction bases: 10. This chain's CDR3 is CASSPTPGQPYGYTF. CDR3 DNA: TGTGCCAGCAGTCCTACTCCGGGACAGCCCTATGGCTACACCTTC.

The CDR3 here is CASSQRTGGLSYEQYF. For the CDR3, the DNA is TGTGCCAGCAGCCAACGGACAGGGGGCCTTTCCTACGAGCAGTACTTC. V and J are TRBV12-3 or TRBV12-4 and TRBJ2-7; TRBD1 agrees at 11 bases. The J segment lost 1 base and the V segment lost 6 bases, leaving 8 bases of the junction unmatched. This CDR3 is built from 16 residues.

The CDR3 DNA reads as TGCAGTGCCCCCGGGACAGGGGCCGGCTACACCTTC. Its protein product is CSAPGTGAGYTF. The chain has TRBV20-1 and TRBJ1-2; 10 bases map to TRBD1. Germline V gene data show CDR1 as DFQATT and CDR2 as SNEGSKA (reference sequence). This CDR3 spans 12 amino acids. Trimming cost V 6 bases and J 8 bases; bases outside gene matches: 6.